A single sample is the source of the 27 T cell receptor beta chains below, sequenced in a study of neurological immune-mediated disorders. TCRdb analysed the 5' RACE reads with MiXCR anew, one entry per CDR3 protein. Of tens of thousands of distinct CDR3 sequences in the sample, about 4% were seen once. Material: PBMCs. The receptor set was obtained from a man aged 50 to 60 with multiple sclerosis.

There are many counts of this clonotype. This rearrangement joins TRBV10-3 to TRBJ1-1, with D unresolved. In germline, CDR1 is ENHRY, CDR2 SYGVKD. The V and J ends lost 6 bases and 1 base respectively, with 15 bases between them. The CDR3 has 15 residues. CDR3 residues: CAIRASLSENTEAFF. CDR3 DNA: TGTGCCATCAGAGCATCTCTTTCAGAGAACACTGAAGCTTTCTTT.

This clonotype was detected ten times or more. This sequence joins TRBV5-1 and TRBJ2-1; no clear D. The CDR3 extends over 11 amino acids. V lost 4 bases and J lost 7, with 6 bases in between. The germline V gene has CDR1 SGHRS and CDR2 YFSETQ. The CDR3 DNA follows: TGCGCCAGCAGCGTAGCAAATGAGCAGTTCTTC. This codes for CASSVANEQFF.

This clonotype came up many times. The chain couples TRBV6-5 to TRBJ2-3, with 10 bases aligning to TRBD1. V gave up 2 bases and J gave up 4 bases; unmatched junction bases: 6. The CDR3 consists of 16 residues. Looked up from germline, CDR1 is MNHEY and CDR2 is SVGAGI. The CDR3 protein is CASSYDGTGVSDTQYF. In DNA, the CDR3 is TGTGCCAGCAGTTACGACGGGACAGGGGTTTCAGATACGCAGTATTTT.

This clonotype was seen many times. The J gene is TRBJ2-7, the V gene TRBV7-9; D not certain. This CDR3 is 16 amino acids long. V lost 0 bases and J lost 6, with 18 bases in between. Per the germline V gene, CDR1 is SEHNR and CDR2 is FQNEAQ (reference sequence). Written as DNA, the CDR3 is TGTGCCAGCAGCTTAGCGAGTGCGGCCGGGTCTGGCGAGCAGTACTTC. This translates into CASSLASAAGSGEQYF.

This clonotype was observed at least ten times. V and J are TRBV4-1 and TRBJ2-1; the D gene is possibly TRBD2 (7 bases). CDR1 and CDR2 (germline): MGHRA, YSYEKL. The CDR3 runs to 15 residues. Between the trimmed V and J ends, which lost 3 bases and 6 bases, there was a span of 15 bases. The CDR3 DNA sequence: TGCGCCAGCAGCCACGCTGGGGGGGCAGGCAATGAGCAGTTCTTC. Residues: CASSHAGGAGNEQFF.

There are many counts of this clonotype. The chain links TRBV11-2 to TRBJ2-7, with TRBD2 as a possible D gene (5 bases). The CDR3 runs to 13 residues. CDR1 is SGHAT and CDR2 is FQNNGV in the germline V gene. Trimming pared 1 base from V and 8 bases from J, leaving 12 bases between. CDR3 sequence (DNA): TGTGCCAGCAGCTTAGCCGTGCCGGGGAAGCAGTACTTC. Protein product: CASSLAVPGKQYF.

This clonotype was seen at least ten times. V is TRBV5-5 and J is TRBJ2-3; D call uncertain. The CDR3 length is 12 residues. Per the germline V gene, CDR1 is SGHKS and CDR2 is YYEKEE (reference sequence). The ends were cut back, 3 bases at V and 7 bases at J, with 9 bases in the middle. Here the CDR3 DNA reads TGTGCCAGCAGCTCGGCAGAGTATACGCAGTATTTT. Amino acid sequence: CASSSAEYTQYF. Full variable domain (outside the CDR3, taken from reference TRBV5-5 and TRBJ2-3): DAGVTQSPTHLIKTRGQQVTLRCSPISGHKSVSWYQQVLGQGPQFIFQYYEKEERGRGNFPDRFSARQFPNYSSELNVNALLLGDSALYLCASSSAEYTQYFGPGTRLTVL.

This clonotype came up many times. The gene calls are TRBV12-3 or TRBV12-4 and TRBJ2-1; no reliable D call. The CDR3 totals 14 residues. Trimming pared 3 bases from V and 9 bases from J, leaving 15 bases between. CDR3 in amino acids: CASSLAPFGAEQFF. DNA for the CDR3: TGTGCCAGCAGTTTGGCCCCCTTTGGCGCTGAGCAGTTCTTC.

On this clonotype itself: A clone one base away is much larger, so this may be a read error. CDR3 sequence reads: CSALDPFKGARANVLTF. CDR3 DNA sequence: TGCAGTGCCCTTGATCCCTTCAAGGGGGCCAGGGCCAACGTCCTGACTTTC. The V call is TRBV20-1, the J call TRBJ2-6, with 7 positions matching TRBD1. V shed 6 bases and J 5 bases; nucleotides not matched to a gene: 16. The germline gives CDR1 DFQATT, CDR2 SNEGSKA (reference sequence). This CDR3 is 17 amino acids long.

At least ten counts were recorded for this clonotype. The V gene is TRBV7-9, the J gene TRBJ2-6; no reliable D call. Germline CDR1 SEHNR, CDR2 FQNEAQ (reference sequence). Trimming took 5 bases from V and 1 from J, leaving 12 bases between them. The CDR3 is 16 amino acids. The CDR3 spells CASSPPLDSGANVLTF. CDR3 in DNA: TGTGCCAGCAGCCCCCCCTTGGATTCTGGGGCCAACGTCCTGACTTTC.

This clonotype was counted ten times or more. V gene TRBV5-6 combines with J gene TRBJ2-7; the D gene is possibly TRBD2 (6 bases). The V end lost 4 bases, the J end lost 4 bases, and 9 bases lay between the germline ends. Germline assignment: CDR1 SGHDT and CDR2 YYEEEE. The CDR3 has 12 amino acids. In DNA form, the CDR3 reads TGTGCCAGCAGCCTAGGGACTTACGAGCAGTACTTC. This translates into CASSLGTYEQYF.

This clonotype was seen a handful of times. The J gene is TRBJ1-2, the V gene TRBV18; TRBD1 matches at 7 bases. The CDR3 is 13 residues long. The germline CDR1 and CDR2 sequences are KGHSH and LQKENI. The V segment lost 3 bases and the J segment 5 bases; nucleotides outside the gene matches: 3. CDR3 DNA sequence: TGTGCCAGCTCACCCGGGACAGATTATGGCTACACCTTC. Protein product: CASSPGTDYGYTF.

This clonotype has at least ten counts. The chain links TRBV28 to TRBJ2-3, with D hard to call. CDR3 length: 10 amino acids. The germline gives CDR1 MDHEN, CDR2 SYDVKM. With 5 bases removed from V and 5 bases from J, the gap between germline ends came to 2 bases. For the CDR3, the DNA is TGTGCCAGCAGTCAAGATACGCAGTATTTT. Encoded protein: CASSQDTQYF.

This clonotype was seen many times. The genes are TRBV7-2 and TRBJ2-3; 9 bases line up with TRBD2. V gave up 2 bases and J gave up 11 bases; unmatched junction bases: 8. Looked up from germline, CDR1 is SGHTA and CDR2 is FQGNSA. This CDR3 has 14 residues. In DNA, the CDR3 is TGTGCCAGCAGCTTAAGCGGGGGGCCACAGTGGCAGTATTTT. As protein: CASSLSGGPQWQYF. The full variable domain, completed using reference TRBV7-2 and TRBJ2-3, is GAGVSQSPSNKVTEKGKDVELRCDPISGHTALYWYRQSLGQGLEFLIYFQGNSAPDKSGLPSDRFSAERTGGSVSTLTIQRTQQEDSAVYLCASSLSGGPQWQYFGPGTRLTVL.

This clonotype was observed a handful of times. This chain joins TRBV20-1 and TRBJ2-7, with TRBD2 as a possible D gene (5 bases). The CDR3 consists of 15 residues. From germline, CDR1 is DFQATT and CDR2 SNEGSKA (reference sequence). Between the trimmed V and J ends, which lost 5 bases and 0 bases, there was a span of 17 bases. The CDR3 DNA is TGCAGTGCTGGCCCCGGACTCTCGAGCTCCTACGAGCAGTACTTC. Its protein product is CSAGPGLSSSYEQYF.

This clonotype was seen ten or more times. This chain uses TRBV29-1 with TRBJ2-1; the match to TRBD1 covers 10 bases. V was pared by 3 bases and J by 8 bases, with 10 bases of the junction left unmatched. Germline V CDR1 and CDR2: SQVTM, ANQGSEA. The CDR3 covers 15 residues. CDR3 in DNA: TGCAGCGTTGACTCGGGACAGGGGTTTGGCGATGAGCAGTTCTTC. This sequence encodes CSVDSGQGFGDEQFF.

This clonotype was seen repeatedly, ten times or more. V gene TRBV5-1 combines with J gene TRBJ2-2, with D tentatively TRBD1 or TRBD2 (6 bases each). This CDR3 has 15 residues. Germline-derived CDR1 and CDR2 are SGHRS and YFSETQ. The germline V and J ends were trimmed by 0 bases and 5 bases, with 11 bases remaining between them. CDR3 residues: CASSLAGAGTGELFF. CDR3 bases: TGCGCCAGCAGCTTGGCGGGGGCGGGGACCGGGGAGCTGTTTTTT.

This clonotype showed up many times. V is TRBV5-1 and J is TRBJ2-5; TRBD2 aligns across 11 bases. Germline V gene data show CDR1 as SGHRS and CDR2 as YFSETQ. CDR3 length equals 17 residues. V was pared by 0 bases and J by 3 bases, with 7 bases of the junction left unmatched. The CDR3 coding sequence is TGCGCCAGCAGCTTGGCCAGTAGCGGGAGGGCCAAAGAGACCCAGTACTTC. Translating it yields CASSLASSGRAKETQYF.

V and J are TRBV3-1 and TRBJ2-5, with D unclear. CDR3 size: 12 residues. Germline values: CDR1 LGHDT, CDR2 YNNKEL (reference sequence). V was trimmed by 3 bases and J by 4 bases, leaving 6 bases between them. CDR3 nucleotides: TGTGCCAGCAGCCAGACAATAGAGACCCAGTACTTC. Translation: CASSQTIETQYF.

The sample holds many counts of this clonotype. The rearrangement joins TRBV5-1 to TRBJ1-3; unclear D gene. Looked up from germline, CDR1 is SGHRS and CDR2 is YFSETQ. V lost 4 bases, J lost 0 bases, and 14 bases lay in between. This CDR3 has 16 residues. CDR3 loop: CASSQEGGSSGNTIYF. In DNA, the CDR3 is TGCGCCAGCAGCCAGGAGGGAGGTAGCTCTGGAAACACCATATATTTT.

This clonotype appeared many times. This rearrangement joins TRBV5-1 to TRBJ1-4; D call uncertain. V lost 4 bases and J 0 bases, leaving 10 bases between the germline ends. The germline V gene has CDR1 SGHRS and CDR2 YFSETQ. The CDR3 covers 15 residues. CDR3 region: CASSPTSATNEKLFF. CDR3 coding DNA: TGCGCCAGCAGCCCGACAAGTGCAACTAATGAAAAACTGTTTTTT.

This clonotype was recorded at least ten times. The chain joins TRBV5-6 to TRBJ2-3; unclear D gene. The CDR3 extends over 13 amino acids. Trimming took off 5 bases at V and 4 bases at J, with 11 bases between the two ends. Germline V CDR1 and CDR2: SGHDT, YYEEEE. DNA for the CDR3: TGTGCCAGCAGTCCTGCGGCTGCAGATACGCAGTATTTT. It is translated as CASSPAAADTQYF.

This clonotype was detected only a few times. The chain combines TRBV20-1 with TRBJ2-7; no clear D gene. CDR1 and CDR2 (germline): DFQATT, SNEGSKA (reference sequence). This CDR3 comprises 13 residues. V was pared by 0 bases and J by 6 bases, with 12 bases between. CDR3 in DNA: TGCAGTGCTAGAGATTCTGGAGCTTTCGAGCAGTACTTC. The encoded protein is CSARDSGAFEQYF.

This clonotype has at least ten counts. The J gene is TRBJ2-7, the V gene TRBV28; D is ambiguous. V was shortened by 2 bases and J by 3 bases, with 11 bases between the two germline ends. CDR3 length equals 14 residues. Germline V gives CDR1 MDHEN, CDR2 SYDVKM. The CDR3 region has the DNA TGTGCCAGCAGTTTAGCAGGACGGAGCTACGAGCAGTACTTC. Protein sequence: CASSLAGRSYEQYF.

The chain carries TRBV27 and TRBJ2-3; D ambiguous. The CDR3 spans 13 residues. V was cut by 2 bases and J by 4 bases, with 7 bases left in between. Germline values: CDR1 MNHEY, CDR2 SMNVEV (reference sequence). The CDR3 reads CASSLMSPDTQYF. CDR3 sequence (DNA): TGTGCCAGCAGTTTAATGTCCCCAGATACGCAGTATTTT.

This clonotype was seen many times. CDR3 coding DNA: TGTGCCAGCAGCTCCAACGGGCTTGGGGATACGCAGTATTTT. Its translation: CASSSNGLGDTQYF. V gene TRBV5-6 combines with J gene TRBJ2-3; D is unclear. The ends were cut back, 3 bases at V and 6 bases at J, with 14 bases in the middle. The CDR3 runs to 14 residues. Per the germline V gene, CDR1 is SGHDT and CDR2 is YYEEEE. The full variable domain, in which reference TRBV5-6 and TRBJ2-3 provide the parts outside the CDR3, is DAGVTQSPTHLIKTRGQQVTLRCSPKSGHDTVSWYQQALGQGPQFIFQYYEEEERQRGNFPDRFSGHQFPNYSSELNVNALLLGDSALYLCASSSNGLGDTQYFGPGTRLTVL.

This clonotype was recorded many times. The J gene is TRBJ2-2, the V gene TRBV7-2, with TRBD2 identical over 7 bases. Trimming cost V 5 bases and J 5 bases; bases outside gene matches: 5. This CDR3 has 14 amino acids. CDR1 and CDR2 (germline): SGHTA, FQGNSA. For the CDR3, the DNA is TGTGCCAGCAGCACCTGGACTAGGACCGGGGAGCTGTTTTTT. Amino acid sequence: CASSTWTRTGELFF.